Listed below are T cell receptor beta chains from one sample, sequenced in a study of shared clonotypes between healthy human individuals. This table comes from immunoSEQ multiplex PCR, and its TCRdb copy is limited to in-frame clones, with some not included. The repertoire includes roughly 2.2 million clones, just under 95% of them detected once, and around 0.38% sits in the top ten. The specimen sequenced was naive CD4+ T cells from PBMCs. The receptors were gathered from a man in his late teens or twenties in good health. Some clones in this sample may be carry-over from other donors' samples. The CDR3 runs from the conserved cysteine through the conserved F or W. The D gene is left open where the match is weak. Not every row has a clone size; where given, it reads once, few, many or a size class.

CDR3 DNA: TGCGCCAGCAGCTACCTAAACCCTTCTGGGGCCAACGTCCTGACTTTC; CDR3 protein: CASSYLNPSGANVLTF; clone size: NA; J gene: TRBJ2-6; D gene: NA; V gene: TRBV5-1
CDR3 DNA: TGTGCCAGCAGTTACAGAGGTGGAGCTTTCTTT; CDR3 protein: CASSYRGGAFF; clone size: NA; J gene: TRBJ1-1; D gene: NA; V gene: TRBV28
CDR3 DNA: TGTGCCAGCAGTAAGACAGGCCGGGGGGAAAAACTGTTTTTT; CDR3 protein: CASSKTGRGEKLFF; clone size: NA; J gene: TRBJ1-4; D gene: NA; V gene: TRBV25-1
CDR3 DNA: TGTGCCAGCAGCTTAGGGACGGCCTACGAGCAGTACTTC; CDR3 protein: CASSLGTAYEQYF; clone size: NA; J gene: TRBJ2-7; D gene: NA; V gene: TRBV7-9
CDR3 DNA: TGTGCCAGCAGCTTTGGACTCCTCAATCAGCCCCAGCATTTT; CDR3 protein: CASSFGLLNQPQHF; clone size: NA; J gene: TRBJ1-5; D gene: NA; V gene: TRBV5-5
CDR3 DNA: TGTGCCAGCTCACCAGAGGGGGCGGCCTATGGCTACACCTTC; CDR3 protein: CASSPEGAAYGYTF; clone size: NA; J gene: TRBJ1-2; D gene: TRBD1; V gene: TRBV18
CDR3 DNA: TGCGCCAGCAGTTTGGAGGGGAGAGATGAAAAACTGTTTTTT; CDR3 protein: CASSLEGRDEKLFF; clone size: NA; J gene: TRBJ1-4; D gene: NA; V gene: TRBV5-1
CDR3 DNA: TGTGCCAGCAGGGGGACAGGGTCCCGGGAGACCCAGTACTTC; CDR3 protein: CASRGTGSRETQYF; clone size: NA; J gene: TRBJ2-5; D gene: TRBD1; V gene: TRBV2
CDR3 DNA: TGTGCCACCAGCAGAGATCCCAGGGAGACCCAGTACTTC; CDR3 protein: CATSRDPRETQYF; clone size: once; J gene: TRBJ2-5; D gene: NA; V gene: TRBV15
CDR3 DNA: TGTGCCAGCAGCCCCATCGCGAGAAGGGGGAAGGGGGACACTGAAGCTTTCTTT; CDR3 protein: CASSPIARRGKGDTEAFF; clone size: NA; J gene: TRBJ1-1; D gene: NA; V gene: TRBV7-7
CDR3 DNA: TGTGCCAGCACCTTCCTCACAGGGGCGAACACTGAAGCTTTCTTT; CDR3 protein: CASTFLTGANTEAFF; clone size: NA; J gene: TRBJ1-1; D gene: TRBD1; V gene: TRBV28
CDR3 DNA: TGTGCCAGCAGCGCAGCCCCAGGGGTAGGAGGCTACACCTTC; CDR3 protein: CASSAAPGVGGYTF; clone size: NA; J gene: TRBJ1-2; D gene: NA; V gene: TRBV9
CDR3 DNA: TGTGCCAGCAGTTTCCTCCACAATGAGCAGTTCTTC; CDR3 protein: CASSFLHNEQFF; clone size: NA; J gene: TRBJ2-1; D gene: NA; V gene: TRBV28
CDR3 DNA: TGCGCCAGCAGCGACGGGCTCTATGGCTACACCTTC; CDR3 protein: CASSDGLYGYTF; clone size: NA; J gene: TRBJ1-2; D gene: NA; V gene: TRBV5-1
CDR3 DNA: TGCGCCAGCAGCCCCTCCCCGGGACAGGGAAAAGCGTCAATTTCTGAGCAGTTCTTC; CDR3 protein: CASSPSPGQGKASISEQFF; clone size: NA; J gene: TRBJ2-1; D gene: TRBD1; V gene: TRBV4-1
CDR3 DNA: TGTGCCAGCAGTGGTCTAGCGGGAACCCAAAGCTTTGGGGAGCAGTACTTC; CDR3 protein: CASSGLAGTQSFGEQYF; clone size: NA; J gene: TRBJ2-7; D gene: TRBD2; V gene: TRBV6-1